These T cell receptor beta chains were read from a single sample in a study of blood T cell repertoires in COVID-19. Clones were read by immunoSEQ multiplex PCR, and TCRdb kept only the in-frame ones, dropping some. The table records around 83,000 clones, around 86% of them present only once. The sequenced sample was peripheral blood. The origin of the receptors is a man aged 45-65 years with active or convalescent COVID-19. CDR3s include the opening cysteine and the closing phenylalanine or tryptophan. A D gene is named only where the DNA matches it firmly. Part of the rows lack a size; the others show once, few, many or a class for expanded clones.

D gene	J gene	V gene	clone size	CDR3 protein	CDR3 DNA
TRBD1	TRBJ2-7	TRBV19	.	CASHGQGAREQYF	TGTGCCAGCCATGGACAGGGGGCGCGCGAGCAGTACTTC
TRBD1	TRBJ2-7	TRBV29-1	few	CSVAARQGIYEQYF	TGCAGCGTTGCGGCGCGACAGGGTATCTACGAGCAGTACTTC
.	TRBJ2-1	TRBV9	.	CASSVERAEQFF	TGTGCCAGCAGCGTAGAGAGGGCTGAGCAGTTCTTC
.	TRBJ1-5	TRBV3-1/TRBV3-2	.	CASSPGSRGQPQHF	TGTGCCAGCAGCCCGGGAAGTCGGGGTCAGCCCCAGCATTTT
TRBD2	TRBJ2-2	TRBV18	.	CASSPLMREYAGELFF	TGTGCCAGCTCACCACTTATGCGGGAGTACGCCGGGGAGCTGTTTTTT
.	TRBJ1-3	TRBV7-6	.	CASSLASGADGNTIYF	TGTGCCAGCAGCTTAGCCTCTGGGGCGGATGGAAACACCATATATTTT
.	TRBJ2-5	TRBV5-1	once	CASSLAEETQYF	TGCGCCAGCAGCCTGGCCGAGGAGACCCAGTACTTC
.	TRBJ1-2	TRBV6-5	.	CASSYSRGGADGYTF	TGTGCCAGCAGTTACTCGAGGGGGGGAGCAGATGGCTACACCTTC
TRBD2	TRBJ2-7	TRBV6-5	.	CASRRGAGGPYEQYF	TGTGCCAGCAGGCGGGGAGCGGGAGGGCCCTACGAGCAGTACTTC
.	TRBJ2-5	TRBV5-4	.	CASSLEQGWETQYF	TGTGCCAGCAGCTTGGAACAGGGATGGGAGACCCAGTACTTC
TRBD1	TRBJ2-1	TRBV15	.	CATRTGLYNEQFF	TGTGCCACTAGGACAGGGCTCTACAATGAGCAGTTCTTC
.	TRBJ1-2	TRBV27	.	CASSLGPRGGYGYTF	TGTGCCAGCAGTTTAGGGCCCAGGGGCGGCTATGGCTACACCTTC
.	TRBJ1-2	TRBV7-2	once	CASSLSRLANYGYTF	TGTGCCAGCAGCTTATCGAGGCTCGCTAACTATGGCTACACCTTC
.	TRBJ2-5	TRBV15	once	CATSRGGGTETQYF	TGTGCCACCAGCAGAGGGGGCGGGACGGAGACCCAGTACTTC
TRBD1	TRBJ1-6	TRBV2	.	CASSVAGQGNSPLHF	TGTGCCAGCAGTGTGGCGGGACAGGGGAACTCACCCCTCCACTTT
.	TRBJ2-1	TRBV5-4	.	CASRDSRESSYNEQFF	TGTGCCAGCAGGGACTCACGGGAGAGCTCCTACAATGAGCAGTTCTTC
TRBD1	TRBJ1-1	TRBV23-1	.	CASSLPDRSKNTEAFF	TGCGCCAGCAGTTTACCGGACAGGAGTAAGAACACTGAAGCTTTCTTT
TRBD1	TRBJ2-7	TRBV28	.	CASTPGAGGAYEQYF	TGTGCCAGCACCCCTGGGGCAGGGGGCGCCTACGAGCAGTACTTC
TRBD1	TRBJ1-6	TRBV2	once	CASSLRDRAYSPLHF	TGTGCCAGCAGCCTTCGGGACAGGGCCTATTCACCCCTCCACTTT
TRBD1	TRBJ1-3	TRBV4-1	.	CASSQVGTGGSGNTIYF	TGCGCCAGCAGCCAAGTTGGGACAGGGGGCTCTGGAAACACCATATATTTT
.	TRBJ1-5	TRBV21-1	.	CASIGGEPGNQPQHF	TGTGCCAGCATAGGGGGGGAACCCGGCAATCAGCCCCAGCATTTT
.	TRBJ1-5	TRBV6-1	.	CASSETGNQPQHF	TGTGCCAGCAGTGAGACGGGTAATCAGCCCCAGCATTTT
.	TRBJ2-7	TRBV7-9	.	CASSSYTGSSYEQYF	TGTGCCAGCAGCTCCTACACAGGGTCTTCCTACGAGCAGTACTTC
.	TRBJ1-3	TRBV11-3	.	CASSLPWESGNTIYF	TGTGCCAGCAGCTTACCTTGGGAGTCTGGAAACACCATATATTTT
TRBD1	TRBJ1-1	TRBV2	.	CASGTERLNTEAFF	TGTGCCAGCGGGACAGAACGCCTGAACACTGAAGCTTTCTTT
TRBD1	TRBJ2-7	TRBV6-1	.	CASSEGTGFAYEQYF	TGTGCCAGCAGTGAAGGGACAGGATTCGCCTACGAGCAGTACTTC
.	TRBJ2-7	TRBV11-2	.	CASSLGTSGPYEQYF	TGTGCCAGCAGCTTAGGGACTTCTGGGCCCTACGAGCAGTACTTC
TRBD1	TRBJ1-6	TRBV14	.	CASSPGVPGQGNSPLHF	TGTGCCAGCAGCCCGGGGGTCCCGGGACAGGGCAATTCACCCCTCCACTTT
.	TRBJ2-3	TRBV3-1/TRBV3-2	.	CASSQTGNADTQYF	TGTGCCAGCAGCCAAACCGGGAACGCAGATACGCAGTATTTT
TRBD1	TRBJ1-2	TRBV9	.	CASSTWTGDNYGYTF	TGTGCCAGCAGCACCTGGACAGGGGATAACTATGGCTACACCTTC
.	TRBJ1-6	TRBV28	.	CASSLIQADSPLHF	TGTGCCAGCAGTTTAATACAGGCCGATTCACCCCTCCACTTT
TRBD1	TRBJ2-7	TRBV6-5	.	CASRPRDRSYEQYF	TGTGCCAGCAGACCCCGGGACAGGTCCTACGAGCAGTACTTC
TRBD1	TRBJ2-7	TRBV18	.	CASSDRDSSYEQYF	TGTGCCAGCTCGGACCGGGACAGCTCCTACGAGCAGTACTTC
TRBD2	TRBJ2-2	TRBV10-1	.	CASSDTSGGTGELFF	TGCGCCAGCAGTGACACTAGCGGGGGAACCGGGGAGCTGTTTTTT